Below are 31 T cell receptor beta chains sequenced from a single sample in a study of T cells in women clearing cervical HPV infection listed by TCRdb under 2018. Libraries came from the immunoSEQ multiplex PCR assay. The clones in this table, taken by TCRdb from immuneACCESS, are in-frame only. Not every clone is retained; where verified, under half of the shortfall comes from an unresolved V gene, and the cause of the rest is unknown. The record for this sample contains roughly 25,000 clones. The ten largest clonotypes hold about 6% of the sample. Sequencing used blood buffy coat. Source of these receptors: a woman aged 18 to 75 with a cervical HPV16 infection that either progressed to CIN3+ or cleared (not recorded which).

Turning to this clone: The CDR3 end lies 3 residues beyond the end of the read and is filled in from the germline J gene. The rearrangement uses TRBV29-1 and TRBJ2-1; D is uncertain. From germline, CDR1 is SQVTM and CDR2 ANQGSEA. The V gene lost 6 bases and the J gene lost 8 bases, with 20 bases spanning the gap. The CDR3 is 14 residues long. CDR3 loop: CSVQEITVPYEQFF. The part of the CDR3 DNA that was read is TGCAGCGTCCAAGAGATTACGGTCCCATATGAG.

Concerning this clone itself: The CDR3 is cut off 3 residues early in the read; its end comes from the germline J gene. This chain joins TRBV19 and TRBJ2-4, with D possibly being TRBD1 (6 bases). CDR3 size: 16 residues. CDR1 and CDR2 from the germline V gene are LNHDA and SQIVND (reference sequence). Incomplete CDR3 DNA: TGTGCCAGTAGTATGAGGGTTGGACAGACTACTAATGGT. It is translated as CASSMRVGQTTNG. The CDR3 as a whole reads CASSMRVGQTTNGQYF.

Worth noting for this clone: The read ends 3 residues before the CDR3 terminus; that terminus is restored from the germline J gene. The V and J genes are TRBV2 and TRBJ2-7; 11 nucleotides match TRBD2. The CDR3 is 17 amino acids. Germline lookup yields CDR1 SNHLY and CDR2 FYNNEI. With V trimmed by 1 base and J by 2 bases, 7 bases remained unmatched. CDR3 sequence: CASSEEVLAGGTYEQYF. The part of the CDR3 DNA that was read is TGTGCCAGCAGTGAAGAGGTCCTAGCGGGAGGCACCTACGAG.

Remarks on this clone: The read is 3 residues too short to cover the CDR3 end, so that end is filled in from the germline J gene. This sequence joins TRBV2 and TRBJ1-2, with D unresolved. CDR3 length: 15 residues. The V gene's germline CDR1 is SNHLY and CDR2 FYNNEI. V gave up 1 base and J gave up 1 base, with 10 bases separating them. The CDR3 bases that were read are TGTGCCAGCAGTGAAGGTCAGCCAGGTAACTATGGC. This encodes CASSEGQPGNYG. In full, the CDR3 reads CASSEGQPGNYGYTF.

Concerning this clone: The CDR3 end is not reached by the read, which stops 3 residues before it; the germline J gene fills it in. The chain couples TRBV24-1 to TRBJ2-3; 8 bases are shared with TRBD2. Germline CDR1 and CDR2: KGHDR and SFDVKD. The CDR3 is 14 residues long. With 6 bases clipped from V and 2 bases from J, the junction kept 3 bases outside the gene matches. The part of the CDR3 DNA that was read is TGTGCCACCAGTAGCGGGGGTACCACAGATACG. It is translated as CATSSGGTTDT. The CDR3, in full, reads CATSSGGTTDTQYF.

The part of the CDR3 DNA that was read is TGCAGTGCTAAAGGGGGTGGAGGCTCCTACAATGAG. Translation: CSAKGGGGSYNE. The whole CDR3 is CSAKGGGGSYNEQFF. The gene calls are TRBV20-1 and TRBJ2-1, with D perhaps TRBD1 (6 bases). With the read ending 3 residues before the CDR3 end, the germline J gene is used to fill in that end. CDR3 size: 15 residues. Trimming took off 4 bases at V and 0 bases at J, with 13 bases between the two ends. Germline CDR1 is DFQATT and CDR2 is SNEGSKA (reference sequence).

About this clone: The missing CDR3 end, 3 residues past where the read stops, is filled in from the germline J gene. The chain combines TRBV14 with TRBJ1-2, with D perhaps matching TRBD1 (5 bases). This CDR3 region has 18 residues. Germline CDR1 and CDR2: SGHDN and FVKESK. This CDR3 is CASSPRAHSGTALDGYTF. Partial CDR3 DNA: TGTGCCAGCAGCCCCCGCGCCCACTCCGGGACTGCCTTGGACGGC.

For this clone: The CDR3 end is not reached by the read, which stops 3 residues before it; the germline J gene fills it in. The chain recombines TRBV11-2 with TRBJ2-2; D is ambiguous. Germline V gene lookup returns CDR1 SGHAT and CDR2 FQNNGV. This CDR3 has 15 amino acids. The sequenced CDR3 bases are TGTGCCAGCAGCTCCTCACCTACAACTAATGAAAAG. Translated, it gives CASSSSPTTNEK. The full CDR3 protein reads CASSSSPTTNEKLFF.

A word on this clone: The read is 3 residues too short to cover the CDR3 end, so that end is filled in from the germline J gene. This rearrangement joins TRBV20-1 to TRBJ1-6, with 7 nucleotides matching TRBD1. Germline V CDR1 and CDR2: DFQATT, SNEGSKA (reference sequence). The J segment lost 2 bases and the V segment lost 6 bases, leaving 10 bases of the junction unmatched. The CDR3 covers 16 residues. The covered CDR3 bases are TGCAGTGCACCACCTCTGACAGGGACCTATAATTCACCC. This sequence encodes CSAPPLTGTYNSP. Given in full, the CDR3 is CSAPPLTGTYNSPLHF.

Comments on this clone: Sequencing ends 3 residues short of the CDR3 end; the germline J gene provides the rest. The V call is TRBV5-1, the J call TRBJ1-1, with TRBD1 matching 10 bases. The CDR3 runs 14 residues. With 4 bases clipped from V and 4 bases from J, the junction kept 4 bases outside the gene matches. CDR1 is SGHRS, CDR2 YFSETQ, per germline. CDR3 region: CASSKRTGGTEAFF. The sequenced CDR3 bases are TGCGCCAGCAGCAAGAGGACAGGGGGCACTGAA.

The CDR3 here is CASSEQKETQYF. Partial CDR3 DNA: TGCGCCAGCAGCGAACAAAAAGAGACC. The chain uses TRBV5-1 and TRBJ2-5; D ambiguous. Sequencing ends 3 residues short of the CDR3 end; the germline J gene provides the rest. Germline assignment: CDR1 SGHRS and CDR2 YFSETQ. The V end lost 4 bases, the J end lost 3 bases, and 7 bases lay between the germline ends. The CDR3 is made up of 12 amino acids.

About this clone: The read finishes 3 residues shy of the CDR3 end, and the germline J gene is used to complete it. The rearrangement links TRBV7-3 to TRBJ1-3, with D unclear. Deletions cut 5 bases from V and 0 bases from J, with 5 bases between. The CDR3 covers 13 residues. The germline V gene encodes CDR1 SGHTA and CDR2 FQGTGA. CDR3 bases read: TGTGCCAGCAGCCAAAACTCTGGAAACACC. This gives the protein CASSQNSGNT. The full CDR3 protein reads CASSQNSGNTIYF.

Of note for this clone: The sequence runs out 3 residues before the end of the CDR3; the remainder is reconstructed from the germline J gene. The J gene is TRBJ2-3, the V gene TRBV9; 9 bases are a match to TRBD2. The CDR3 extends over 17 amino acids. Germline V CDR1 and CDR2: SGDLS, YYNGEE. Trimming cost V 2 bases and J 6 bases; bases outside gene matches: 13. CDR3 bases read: TGTGCCAGCAGCGTCTTCCTACCGGGACTAGCAGGGGATACG. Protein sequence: CASSVFLPGLAGDT. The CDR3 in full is CASSVFLPGLAGDTQYF.

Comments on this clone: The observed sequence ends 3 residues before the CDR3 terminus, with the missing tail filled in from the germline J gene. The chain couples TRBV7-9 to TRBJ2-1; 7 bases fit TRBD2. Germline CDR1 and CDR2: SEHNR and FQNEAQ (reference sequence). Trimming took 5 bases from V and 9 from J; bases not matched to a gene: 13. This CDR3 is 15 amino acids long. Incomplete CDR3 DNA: TGTGCCAGCAGCCTACGATCGACTAGCTTTAGTGAG. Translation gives CASSLRSTSFSE. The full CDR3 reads CASSLRSTSFSEQFF.

The CDR3: CASSVDGGRASRVLDEQFF. The part of the CDR3 DNA that was read is TGTGCCAGCAGTGTGGACGGCGGGAGGGCTTCAAGGGTCCTGGATGAG. The rearrangement uses TRBV2 and TRBJ2-1; the match to TRBD2 covers 9 bases. The CDR3 end lies 3 residues beyond the end of the read and is filled in from the germline J gene. The CDR3 contains 19 residues. Germline V gives CDR1 SNHLY, CDR2 FYNNEI. Trimming at V came to 4 bases and at J to 8 bases, leaving 21 bases not matched to a gene.

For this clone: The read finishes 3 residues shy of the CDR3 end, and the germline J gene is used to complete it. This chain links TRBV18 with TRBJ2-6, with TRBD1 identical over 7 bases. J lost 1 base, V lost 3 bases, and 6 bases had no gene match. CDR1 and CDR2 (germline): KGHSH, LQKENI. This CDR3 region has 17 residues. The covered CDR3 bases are TGTGCCAGCTCACCCGGACAGGCGCTTTCTGGGGCCAACGTC. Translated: CASSPGQALSGANV. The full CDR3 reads CASSPGQALSGANVLTF.

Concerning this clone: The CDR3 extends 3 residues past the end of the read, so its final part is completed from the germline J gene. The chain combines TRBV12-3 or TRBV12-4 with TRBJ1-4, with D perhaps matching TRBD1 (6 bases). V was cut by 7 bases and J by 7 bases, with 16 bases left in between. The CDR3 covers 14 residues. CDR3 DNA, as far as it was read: TGTGCCAGCACTTTCACAGGGACCAGTGAAAAA. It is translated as CASTFTGTSEK. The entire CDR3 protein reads CASTFTGTSEKLFF.

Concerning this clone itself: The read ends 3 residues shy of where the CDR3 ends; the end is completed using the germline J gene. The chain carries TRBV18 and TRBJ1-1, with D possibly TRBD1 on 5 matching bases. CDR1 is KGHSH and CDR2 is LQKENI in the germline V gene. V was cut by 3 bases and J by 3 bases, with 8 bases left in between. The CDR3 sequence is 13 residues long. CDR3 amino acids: CASSPSRDTEAFF. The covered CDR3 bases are TGTGCCAGCTCACCCAGCAGGGACACTGAA.

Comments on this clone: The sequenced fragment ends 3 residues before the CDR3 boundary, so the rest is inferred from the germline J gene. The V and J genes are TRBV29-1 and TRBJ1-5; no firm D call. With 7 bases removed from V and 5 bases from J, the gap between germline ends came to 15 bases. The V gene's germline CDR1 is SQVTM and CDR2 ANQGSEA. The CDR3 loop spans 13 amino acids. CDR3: CSASQAYDQPQHF. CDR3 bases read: TGCAGCGCTTCTCAGGCGTACGATCAGCCC.

The CDR3 here is CALDRGITDYTF. The sequenced part of the CDR3 DNA is TGTGCCTTAGACAGGGGGATCACCGAC. The chain has TRBV30 and TRBJ1-2; 9 bases fit TRBD1. The CDR3 is cut off 3 residues early in the read; its end comes from the germline J gene. Germline CDR1 reads GTSNPN; CDR2 reads SVGIG (reference sequence). The CDR3 runs to 12 residues.

The sequenced part of the CDR3 DNA is TGTGCCAGCTCACGTCGGTCCCGGATCTCTGGGGCCAACGTA. It specifies CASSRRSRISGANV. The full CDR3 reads CASSRRSRISGANVLFF. The rearrangement uses TRBV18 and TRBJ1-4; D may be TRBD1 (5 bases). With the read ending 3 residues before the CDR3 end, the germline J gene is used to fill in that end. The CDR3 runs 17 residues. Per the germline V gene, CDR1 is KGHSH and CDR2 is LQKENI.

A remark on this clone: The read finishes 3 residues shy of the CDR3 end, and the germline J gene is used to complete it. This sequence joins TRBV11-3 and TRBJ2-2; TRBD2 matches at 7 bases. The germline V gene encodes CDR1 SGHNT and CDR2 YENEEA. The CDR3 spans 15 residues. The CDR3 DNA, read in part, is TGTGCCAGCAGCCTCTTGCGGGGGAGTAATGAAAAG. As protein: CASSLLRGSNEK. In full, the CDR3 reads CASSLLRGSNEKLFF.

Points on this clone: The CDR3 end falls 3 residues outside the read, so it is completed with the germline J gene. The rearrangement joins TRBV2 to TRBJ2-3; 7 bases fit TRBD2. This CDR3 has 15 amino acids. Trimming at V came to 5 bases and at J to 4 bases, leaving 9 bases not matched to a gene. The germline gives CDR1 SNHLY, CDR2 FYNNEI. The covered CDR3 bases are TGTGCCAGCAGTCTACTAGCGTCAGGTCCAGATACG. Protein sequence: CASSLLASGPDT. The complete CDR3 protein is CASSLLASGPDTQYF.

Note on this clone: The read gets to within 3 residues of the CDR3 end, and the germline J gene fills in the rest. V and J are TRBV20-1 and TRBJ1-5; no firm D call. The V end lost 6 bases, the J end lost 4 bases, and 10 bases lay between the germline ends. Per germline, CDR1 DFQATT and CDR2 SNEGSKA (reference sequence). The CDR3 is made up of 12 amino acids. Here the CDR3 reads CSARVRNQPQHF. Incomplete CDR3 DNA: TGCAGTGCCCGCGTACGGAATCAGCCC.

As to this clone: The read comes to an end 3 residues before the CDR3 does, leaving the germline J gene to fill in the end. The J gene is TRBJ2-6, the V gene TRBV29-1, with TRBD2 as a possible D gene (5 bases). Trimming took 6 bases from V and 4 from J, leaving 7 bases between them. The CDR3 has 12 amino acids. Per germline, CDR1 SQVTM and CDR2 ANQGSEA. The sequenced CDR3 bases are TGCAGCGTGAGGGCAGGGGCCAACGTC. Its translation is CSVRAGANV. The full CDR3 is CSVRAGANVLTF.

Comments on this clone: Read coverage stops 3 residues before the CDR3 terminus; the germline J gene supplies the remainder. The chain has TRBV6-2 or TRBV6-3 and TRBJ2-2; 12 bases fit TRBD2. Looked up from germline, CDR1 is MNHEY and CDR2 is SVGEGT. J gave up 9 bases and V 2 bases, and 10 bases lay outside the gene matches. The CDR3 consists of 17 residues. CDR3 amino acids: CASSYGLLAGGPRELFF. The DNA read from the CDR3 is TGTGCCAGCAGTTACGGTCTTCTAGCGGGAGGGCCGAGGGAG.

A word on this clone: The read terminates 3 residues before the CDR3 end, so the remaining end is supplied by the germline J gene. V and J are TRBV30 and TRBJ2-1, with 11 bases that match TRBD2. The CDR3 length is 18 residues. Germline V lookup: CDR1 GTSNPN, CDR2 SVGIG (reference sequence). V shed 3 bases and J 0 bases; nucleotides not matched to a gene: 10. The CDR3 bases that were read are TGTGCCTGGAGGATCGGGACTAGCGGCGTGAGCTCCTACAATGAG. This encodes CAWRIGTSGVSSYNE. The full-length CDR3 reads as CAWRIGTSGVSSYNEQFF.

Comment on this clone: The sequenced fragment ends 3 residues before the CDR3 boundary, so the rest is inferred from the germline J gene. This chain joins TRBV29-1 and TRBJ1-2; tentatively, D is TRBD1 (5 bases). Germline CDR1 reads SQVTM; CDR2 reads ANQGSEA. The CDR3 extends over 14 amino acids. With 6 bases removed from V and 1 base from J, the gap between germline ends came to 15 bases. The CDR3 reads CSVATARINYGYTF. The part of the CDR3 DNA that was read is TGCAGCGTCGCGACAGCTCGAATTAACTATGGC.

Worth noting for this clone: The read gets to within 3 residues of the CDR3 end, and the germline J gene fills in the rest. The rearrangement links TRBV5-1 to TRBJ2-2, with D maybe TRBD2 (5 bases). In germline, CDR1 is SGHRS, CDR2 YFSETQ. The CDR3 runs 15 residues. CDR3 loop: CASSLGPAGEEKLFF. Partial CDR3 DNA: TGCGCCAGCAGCTTGGGGCCGGCGGGTGAGGAAAAG.

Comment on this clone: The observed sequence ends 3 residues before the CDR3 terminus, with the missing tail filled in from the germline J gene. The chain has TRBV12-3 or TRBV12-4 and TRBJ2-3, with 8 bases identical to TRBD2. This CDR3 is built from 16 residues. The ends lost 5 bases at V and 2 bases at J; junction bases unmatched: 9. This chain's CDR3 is CASSLLLAENTDTQYF. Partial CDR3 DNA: TGTGCCAGCAGTCTACTACTAGCGGAGAACACAGATACG.

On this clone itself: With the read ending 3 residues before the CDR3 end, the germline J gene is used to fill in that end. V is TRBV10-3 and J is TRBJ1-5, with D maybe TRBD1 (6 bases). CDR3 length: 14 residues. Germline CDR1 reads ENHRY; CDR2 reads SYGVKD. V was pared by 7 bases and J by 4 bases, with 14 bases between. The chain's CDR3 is CAIKGEQSNQPQHF. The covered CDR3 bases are TGTGCCATCAAGGGGGAACAGTCGAATCAGCCC.